Reported below is one T cell receptor beta chain. The germline V gene has CDR1 SNHLY and CDR2 FYNNEI. The ends lost 5 bases at V and 8 bases at J; junction bases unmatched: 8. The CDR3 has 14 amino acids. MiXCR, applied by TCRdb to the RT-PCR reads, yields one record per CDR3 protein. The table has about 520,000 distinct CDR3 sequences, around 25% seen once. This record comes from a study of response to subunit inactivated influenza vaccine. This material consisted of CD4+ T cells sorted from PBMCs, taken less than 6 days after vaccination. The chain carries TRBV2 and TRBJ2-1, with 8 bases lining up with TRBD1. The receptor's source is a man between 50 and 59 years old who received an inactivated influenza vaccine. The CDR3 DNA follows: TGTGCCAGCAGTAAGTCAGGACAGGGCTATGAGCAGTTCTTC. Translating it yields CASSKSGQGYEQFF.